This note documents a single T cell receptor (beta chain) sequence. What it binds is unknown. The data originate from a study of PD-1 blockade in classical Hodgkin lymphoma. Regarding the study as a whole: There remain no defined causes for the repertoire differences, which possibly reflect disease activity or prior therapy. According to reports, newly diagnosed patients had lower baseline TCR diversity than healthy donors, and relapsed/refractory patients had lower baseline TCR diversity still. Patients who responded completely had about the same baseline diversity as newly diagnosed patients.

All patients experienced relapse after autologous stem cell transplantation, and brentuximab vedotin exposure was variable. Classifying best responses yielded complete response, partial response or progressive disease. Only in-frame clones appear in the TCRdb table, and some are missing; sequencing was by immunoSEQ multiplex PCR. The data hold more than 45,000 clones, with approximately 89% observed a single time. The sample was peripheral blood mononuclear cells (PBMCs), taken before the second cycle of nivolumab. This clonotype was obtained from a human donor with classical Hodgkin lymphoma.

CDR3: CASRVTGPGEKLFF. The CDR3, as DNA: TGTGCCAGCAGAGTGACAGGGCCGGGTGAAAAACTGTTTTTT. This rearrangement joins TRBV2 to TRBJ1-4, with TRBD1 matching over 7 bases. Germline V gene sequence: CDR1 SNHLY, CDR2 FYNNEI. The CDR3 consists of 14 residues. After removal of 6 bases from V and 7 bases from J, the junction contained 8 bases not matched to a gene.